This is a list of T cell receptor beta chains from one sample in a study of T cell repertoires in cytomegalovirus infection. TCRdb itself ran the reads through MiXCR, one entry per CDR3 protein. The table has hundreds of thousands of distinct CDR3 sequences, about 11% seen once. Sequenced material: PBMCs. The origin of the receptors is a human donor in good health (CMV status not recorded). Some clones in this sample may be carry-over from other donors' samples. Each CDR3 is given with its conserved first and last residue. A D gene is named only where the DNA matches it firmly.

d_call v_call cdr3_aa
TRBD1 TRBV7-6 CASSLGTGPEGSPLHF
. TRBV11-3 CASSLDLPENTEAFF
TRBD1 TRBV5-5 CASSFPSGQDGYTF
TRBD1 TRBV20-1 CSARDGQGVNYGYTF
TRBD2 TRBV20-1 CSAVKASGDTRETQYF
TRBD2 TRBV7-9 CASMSGRPGTGELFF
TRBD2 TRBV5-1 CASSRGLAGGNEQFF
TRBD2 TRBV7-3 CASSLTSGSLETQYF
TRBD1 TRBV20-1 CSALDRGPNYEQYF
TRBD2 TRBV5-1 CASSLVSAGGPNNEQFF
TRBD2 TRBV6-5 CASSFSGLARETQYF
. TRBV28 CASSFRGETDTQYF
. TRBV11-1 CASSREEGGTQYF
TRBD1 TRBV6-1 CASSGLKGQGPYEQYF
. TRBV7-2 CASNPVGGRGETQYF
. TRBV29-1 CSVDSMNTEAFF
TRBD1 TRBV12-3/TRBV12-4 CASSPTGVWYEQYF
TRBD1 TRBV19 CAGQGGTEAFF
TRBD2 TRBV11-2 CASSLGVTSNSYEQYF
TRBD2 TRBV20-1 CSARWLAGDNEQFF
. TRBV7-3 CASSLMTNPGRSATNEKLFF
. TRBV6-2/TRBV6-3 CASSPLARNEQFF
. TRBV12-3/TRBV12-4 CASRPRGFYEQYF
. TRBV11-3 CASSSRYKPDPYGYTF
TRBD2 TRBV11-2 CSSQGTSGSEEQFF
. TRBV5-4 CASSLSNSLFTEAFF
TRBD2 TRBV29-1 CSVAGGNYEQYF
. TRBV6-5 CASSYSHHEAQPQHF
TRBD2 TRBV7-9 CASSPPGTGGPGEQYF
. TRBV10-3 CAISESYTGRTDTQYF
. TRBV5-6 CASSRNSGWDF
TRBD2 TRBV7-3 CASRNTSGESTDTQYF
. TRBV20-1 CSAKSLETQYF
. TRBV6-6 CASSSTGSHF
. TRBV5-6 CASSQFGSYNEQFF
. TRBV11-2 CASSPTRGYEQYF
. TRBV5-1 CASSLGGESYNEQFF
. TRBV7-2 CASSLGGAGGGYTF
TRBD1 TRBV11-3 CASSSPTGSAEAFF
TRBD2 TRBV5-5 CASSLEGLAGHEQYF
TRBD1 TRBV7-9 CASSKQGAGNTEAFF
TRBD2 TRBV5-1 CASSSTSSPTFSYEQYF
. TRBV15 CATSHPQGPSEQYF
TRBD1 TRBV5-1 CASSSGQGDHGYTF
. TRBV5-4 CASSDPPAGSDEAFF
. TRBV5-1 CASSLEQDYEQYF
TRBD1 TRBV6-2/TRBV6-3 CASSARQGHYNEQFF
. TRBV7-8 CASSLYPPQIVSEGNQPQHF
. TRBV19 CASTLNEKLFF
. TRBV28 CASSLAGGGGYNEQFF
. TRBV28 CASSSGGARNTEAFF
TRBD2 TRBV11-2 CASSNTGGLAKNIQYF
. TRBV5-1 CASSAIRAPLGSGANVLTF